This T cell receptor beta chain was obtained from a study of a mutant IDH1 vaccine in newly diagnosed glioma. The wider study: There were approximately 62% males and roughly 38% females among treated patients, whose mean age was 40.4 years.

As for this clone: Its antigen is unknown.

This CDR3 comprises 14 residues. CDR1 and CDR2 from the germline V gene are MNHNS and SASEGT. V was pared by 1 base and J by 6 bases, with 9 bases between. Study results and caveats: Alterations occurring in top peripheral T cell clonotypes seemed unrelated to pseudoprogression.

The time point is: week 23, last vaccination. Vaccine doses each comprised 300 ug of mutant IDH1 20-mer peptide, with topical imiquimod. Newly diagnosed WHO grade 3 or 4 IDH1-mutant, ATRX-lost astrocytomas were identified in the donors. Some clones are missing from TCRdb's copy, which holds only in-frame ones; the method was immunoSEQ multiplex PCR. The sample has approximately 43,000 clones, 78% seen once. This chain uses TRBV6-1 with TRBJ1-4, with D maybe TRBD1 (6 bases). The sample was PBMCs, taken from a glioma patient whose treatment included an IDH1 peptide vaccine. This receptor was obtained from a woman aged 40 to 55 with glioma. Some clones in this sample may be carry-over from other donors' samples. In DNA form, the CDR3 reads TGTGCCAGCAGTGAAGGGACAGCCTATGAAAAACTGTTTTTT. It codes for CASSEGTAYEKLFF.